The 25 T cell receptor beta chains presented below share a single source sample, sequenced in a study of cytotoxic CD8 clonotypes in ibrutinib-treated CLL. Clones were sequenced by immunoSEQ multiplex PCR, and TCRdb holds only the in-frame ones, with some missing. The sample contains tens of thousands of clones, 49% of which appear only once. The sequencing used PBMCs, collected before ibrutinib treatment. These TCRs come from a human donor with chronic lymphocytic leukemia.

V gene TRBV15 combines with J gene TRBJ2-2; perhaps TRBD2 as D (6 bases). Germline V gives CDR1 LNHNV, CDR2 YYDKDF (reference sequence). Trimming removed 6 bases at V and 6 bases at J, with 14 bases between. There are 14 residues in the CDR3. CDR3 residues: CATRRDVGPGELFF. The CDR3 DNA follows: TGTGCCACCAGGCGGGACGTCGGCCCCGGGGAGCTGTTTTTT.

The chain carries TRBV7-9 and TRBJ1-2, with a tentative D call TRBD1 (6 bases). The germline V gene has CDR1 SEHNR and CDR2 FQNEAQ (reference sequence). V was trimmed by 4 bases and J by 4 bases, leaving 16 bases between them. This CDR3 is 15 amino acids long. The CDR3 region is CASSSPGATPYGYTF. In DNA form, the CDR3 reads TGTGCCAGCAGCTCTCCAGGGGCCACCCCCTATGGCTACACCTTC.

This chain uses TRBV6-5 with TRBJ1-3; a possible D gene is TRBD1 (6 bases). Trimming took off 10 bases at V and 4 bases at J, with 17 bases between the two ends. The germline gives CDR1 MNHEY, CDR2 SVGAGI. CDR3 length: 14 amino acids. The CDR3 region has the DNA TGTGCCACCGGACAAAACAGGGACGGAAACACCATATATTTT. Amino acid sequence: CATGQNRDGNTIYF.

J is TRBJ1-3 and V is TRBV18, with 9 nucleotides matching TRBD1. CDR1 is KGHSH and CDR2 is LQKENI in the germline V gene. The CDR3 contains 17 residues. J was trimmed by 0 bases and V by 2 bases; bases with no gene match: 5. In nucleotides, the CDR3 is TGTGCCAGCTCACCAATGACAGGGGGACACTCTGGAAACACCATATATTTT. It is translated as CASSPMTGGHSGNTIYF.

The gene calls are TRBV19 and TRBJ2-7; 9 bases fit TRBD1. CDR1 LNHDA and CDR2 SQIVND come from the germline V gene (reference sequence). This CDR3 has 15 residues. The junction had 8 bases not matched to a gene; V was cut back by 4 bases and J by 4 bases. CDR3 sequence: CASSRPGQGYYEQYF. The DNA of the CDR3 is TGTGCCAGTAGTAGACCGGGACAGGGTTATTACGAGCAGTACTTC.

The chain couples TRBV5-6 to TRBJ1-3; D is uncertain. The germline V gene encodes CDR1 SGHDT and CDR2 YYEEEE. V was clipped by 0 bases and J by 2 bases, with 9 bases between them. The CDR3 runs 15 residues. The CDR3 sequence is CASSLGQEAGNTIYF. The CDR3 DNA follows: TGTGCCAGCAGCTTGGGTCAGGAGGCTGGAAACACCATATATTTT.

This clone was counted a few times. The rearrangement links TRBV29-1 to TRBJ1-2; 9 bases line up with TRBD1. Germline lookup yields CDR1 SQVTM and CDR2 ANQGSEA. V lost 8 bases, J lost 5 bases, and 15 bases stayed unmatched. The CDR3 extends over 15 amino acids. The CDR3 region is CSTLKEDRGPYGYTF. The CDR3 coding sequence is TGCAGCACTCTTAAGGAGGACAGGGGCCCATATGGCTACACCTTC.

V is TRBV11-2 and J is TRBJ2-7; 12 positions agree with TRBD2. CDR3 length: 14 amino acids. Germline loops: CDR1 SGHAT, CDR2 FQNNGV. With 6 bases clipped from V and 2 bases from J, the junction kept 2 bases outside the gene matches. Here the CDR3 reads CASSLAGGPYEQYF. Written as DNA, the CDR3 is TGTGCCAGCAGTCTAGCGGGGGGGCCCTACGAGCAGTACTTC.

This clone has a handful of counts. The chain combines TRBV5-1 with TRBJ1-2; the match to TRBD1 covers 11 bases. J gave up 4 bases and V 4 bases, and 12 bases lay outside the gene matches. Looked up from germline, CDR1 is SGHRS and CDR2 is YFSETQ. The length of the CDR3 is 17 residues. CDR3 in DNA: TGCGCCAGCAGCGCCGGGACAGGGGGAGCTAGTAGCTATGGCTACACCTTC. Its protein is CASSAGTGGASSYGYTF.

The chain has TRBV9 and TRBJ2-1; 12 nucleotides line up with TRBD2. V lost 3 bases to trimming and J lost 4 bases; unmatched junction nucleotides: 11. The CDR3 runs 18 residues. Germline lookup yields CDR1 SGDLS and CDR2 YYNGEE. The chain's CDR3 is CASSAGELTSGGYNEQFF. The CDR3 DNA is TGTGCCAGCAGCGCGGGAGAACTAACTAGCGGGGGGTACAATGAGCAGTTCTTC.

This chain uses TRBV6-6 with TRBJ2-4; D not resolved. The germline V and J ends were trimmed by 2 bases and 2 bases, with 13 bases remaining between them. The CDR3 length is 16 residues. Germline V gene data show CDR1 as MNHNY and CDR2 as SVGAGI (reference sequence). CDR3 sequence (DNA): TGTGCCAGCAGTTACCTATCACGGTCGACCAAAAACATTCAGTACTTC. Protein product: CASSYLSRSTKNIQYF.

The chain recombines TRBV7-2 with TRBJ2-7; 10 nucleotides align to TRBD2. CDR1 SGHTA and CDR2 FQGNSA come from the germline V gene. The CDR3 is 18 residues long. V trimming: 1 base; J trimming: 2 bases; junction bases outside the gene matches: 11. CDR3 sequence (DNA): TGTGCCAGCAGCTTAGTCTTGGGGAGCGGGGGGGCCCCCTACGAGCAGTACTTC. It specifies CASSLVLGSGGAPYEQYF.

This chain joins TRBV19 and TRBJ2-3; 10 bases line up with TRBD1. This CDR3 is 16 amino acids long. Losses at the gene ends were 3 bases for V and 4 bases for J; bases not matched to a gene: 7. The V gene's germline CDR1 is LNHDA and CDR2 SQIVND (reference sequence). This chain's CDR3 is CASSMGGQGRADTQYF. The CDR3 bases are TGTGCCAGTAGTATGGGGGGACAGGGGAGGGCAGATACGCAGTATTTT.

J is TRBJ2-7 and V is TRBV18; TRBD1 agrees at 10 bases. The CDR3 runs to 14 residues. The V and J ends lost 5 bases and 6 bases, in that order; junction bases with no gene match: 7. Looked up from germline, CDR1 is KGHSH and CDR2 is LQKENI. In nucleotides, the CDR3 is TGTGCCAGCTCATACGTGCGGGACAGGGGCGAGCAGTACTTC. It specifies CASSYVRDRGEQYF.

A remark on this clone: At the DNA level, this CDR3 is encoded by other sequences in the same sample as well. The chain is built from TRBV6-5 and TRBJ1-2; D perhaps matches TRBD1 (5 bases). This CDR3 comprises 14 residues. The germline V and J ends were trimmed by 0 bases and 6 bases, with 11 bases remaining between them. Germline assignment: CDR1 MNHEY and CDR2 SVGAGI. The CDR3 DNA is TGTGCCAGCAGTTACTCGACAAGAGGGGATGGCTACACCTTC. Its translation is CASSYSTRGDGYTF.

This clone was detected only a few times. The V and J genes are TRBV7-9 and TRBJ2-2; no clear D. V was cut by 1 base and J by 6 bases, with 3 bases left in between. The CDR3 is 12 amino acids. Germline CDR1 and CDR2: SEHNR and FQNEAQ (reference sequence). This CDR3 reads CASSLGAGELFF. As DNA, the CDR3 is TGTGCCAGCAGCTTAGGGGCCGGGGAGCTGTTTTTT.

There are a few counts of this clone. The CDR3 DNA is TGTGCCAGCAGCTTCTCTGGACTAGCGATGGCAGATACGCAGTATTTT. The encoded protein is CASSFSGLAMADTQYF. This sequence joins TRBV7-3 and TRBJ2-3; 9 bases are shared with TRBD2. J was trimmed by 4 bases and V by 3 bases; bases with no gene match: 8. The CDR3 is made up of 16 amino acids. From germline, CDR1 is SGHTA and CDR2 FQGTGA.

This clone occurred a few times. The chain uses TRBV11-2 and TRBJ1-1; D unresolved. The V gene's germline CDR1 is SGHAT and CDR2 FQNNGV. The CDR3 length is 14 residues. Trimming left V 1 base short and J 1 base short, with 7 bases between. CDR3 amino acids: CASSLGWRNTEAFF. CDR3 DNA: TGTGCCAGCAGCTTAGGGTGGCGGAACACTGAAGCTTTCTTT.

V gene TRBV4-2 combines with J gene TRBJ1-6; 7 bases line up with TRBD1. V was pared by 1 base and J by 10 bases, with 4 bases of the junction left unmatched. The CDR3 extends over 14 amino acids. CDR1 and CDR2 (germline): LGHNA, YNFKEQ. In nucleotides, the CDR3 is TGTGCCAGCAGCCAAGGGGACAGAGGATCACCCCTCCACTTT. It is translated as CASSQGDRGSPLHF.

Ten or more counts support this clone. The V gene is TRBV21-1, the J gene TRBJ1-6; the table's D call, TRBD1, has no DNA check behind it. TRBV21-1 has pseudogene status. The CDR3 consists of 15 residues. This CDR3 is CASSKRTGGNSPLHF. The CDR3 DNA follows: TGTGCCAGCAGCAAAAGGACAGGGGGCAATTCACCCCTCCACTTT.

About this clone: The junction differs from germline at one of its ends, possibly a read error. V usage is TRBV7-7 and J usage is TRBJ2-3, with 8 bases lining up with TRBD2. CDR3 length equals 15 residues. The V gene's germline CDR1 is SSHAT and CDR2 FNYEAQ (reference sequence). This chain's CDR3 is CASSLGSGGTDTQYF. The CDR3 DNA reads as TGTGCTAGCAGCTTAGGTAGCGGGGGCACAGATACGCAGTATTTT.

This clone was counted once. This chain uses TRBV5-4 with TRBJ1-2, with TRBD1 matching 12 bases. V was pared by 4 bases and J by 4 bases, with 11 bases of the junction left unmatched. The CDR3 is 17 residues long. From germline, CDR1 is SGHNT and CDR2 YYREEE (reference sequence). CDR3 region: CASSPGTGGLVAYGYTF. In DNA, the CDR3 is TGTGCCAGCAGCCCGGGGACAGGGGGCCTCGTCGCCTATGGCTACACCTTC.

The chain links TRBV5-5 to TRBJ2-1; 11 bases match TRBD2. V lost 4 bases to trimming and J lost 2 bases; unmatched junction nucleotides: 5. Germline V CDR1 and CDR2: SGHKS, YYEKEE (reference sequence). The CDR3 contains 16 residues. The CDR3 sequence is CASSLSGGDTYNEQFF. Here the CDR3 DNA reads TGTGCCAGCAGCCTTAGCGGGGGGGACACCTACAATGAGCAGTTCTTC.

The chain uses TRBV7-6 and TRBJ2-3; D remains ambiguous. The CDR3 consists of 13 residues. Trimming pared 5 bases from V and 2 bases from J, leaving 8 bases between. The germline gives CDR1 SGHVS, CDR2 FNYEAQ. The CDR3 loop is CASSGETTDTQYF. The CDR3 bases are TGTGCCAGCAGCGGCGAGACCACAGATACGCAGTATTTT.

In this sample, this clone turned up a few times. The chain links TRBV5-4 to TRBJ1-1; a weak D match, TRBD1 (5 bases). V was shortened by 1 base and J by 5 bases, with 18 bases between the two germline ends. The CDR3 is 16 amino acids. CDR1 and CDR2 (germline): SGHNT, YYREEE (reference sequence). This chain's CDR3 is CASSLRPGRGDTEAFF. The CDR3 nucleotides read TGTGCCAGCAGCTTGAGGCCCGGCAGAGGGGATACTGAAGCTTTCTTT.